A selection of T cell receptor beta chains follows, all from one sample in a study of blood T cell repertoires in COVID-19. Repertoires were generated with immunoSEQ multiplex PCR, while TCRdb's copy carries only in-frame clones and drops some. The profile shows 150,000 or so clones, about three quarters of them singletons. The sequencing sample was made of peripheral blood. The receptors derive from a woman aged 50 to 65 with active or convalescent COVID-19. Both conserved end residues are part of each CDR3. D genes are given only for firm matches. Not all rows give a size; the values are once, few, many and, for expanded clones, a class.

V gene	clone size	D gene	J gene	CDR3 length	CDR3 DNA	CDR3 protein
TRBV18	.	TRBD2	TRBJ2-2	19	TGTGCCAGCTCACCCCCCGGCGGACTAGCGGGCCAGAACACCGGGGAGCTGTTTTTT	CASSPPGGLAGQNTGELFF
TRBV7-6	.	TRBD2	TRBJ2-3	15	TGTGCCAGCAGCTTTAGCGGGGGGGCACCAGATACGCAGTATTTT	CASSFSGGAPDTQYF
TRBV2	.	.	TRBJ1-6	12	TGTGCCAGCAGTGATCTGAATTCACCCCTCCACTTT	CASSDLNSPLHF
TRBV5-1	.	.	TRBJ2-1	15	TGCGCCAGCAGCTTTCGGGGTGACTCCTACAATGAGCAGTTCTTC	CASSFRGDSYNEQFF
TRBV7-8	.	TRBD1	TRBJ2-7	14	TGTGCCAGCAGCTTATTGACAGGGGGCTACGAGCAGTACTTC	CASSLLTGGYEQYF
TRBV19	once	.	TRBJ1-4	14	TGTGCCAGTAGACCGACAGGCCCAAATGAAAAACTGTTTTTT	CASRPTGPNEKLFF
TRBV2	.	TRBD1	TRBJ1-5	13	TGTGCCAGTGCAGGGGGTTGGAATCAGCCCCAGCATTTT	CASAGGWNQPQHF
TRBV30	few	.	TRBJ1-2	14	TGTGCCTGGAGTGCCGGGGGGGGTTACTATGGCTACACCTTC	CAWSAGGGYYGYTF
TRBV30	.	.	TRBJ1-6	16	TGTGCCTGGGTGAGGGGAGACAGGCGTGACCGTTCACCCCTCCACTTT	CAWVRGDRRDRSPLHF
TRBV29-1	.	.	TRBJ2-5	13	TGCAGCGTTGAGGCCAGACTACAAGAGACCCAGTACTTC	CSVEARLQETQYF